Each of the 20 T cell receptor beta chains below was sequenced from the same sample in a study of cytomegalovirus exposure and HLA in healthy donors. TCRdb's table, derived via immunoSEQ multiplex PCR, lists solely in-frame clones and lacks some. The sample carries over 120,000 clones, 87% recorded once. The sample comprised PBMCs. These receptors all stem from a man aged 18 to 30 in good health and CMV-seropositive.

The V and J genes are TRBV5-1 and TRBJ1-1; D is uncertain. The CDR3 has 12 residues. V lost 4 bases, J lost 0 bases, and 4 bases lay in between. Germline V gene data show CDR1 as SGHRS and CDR2 as YFSETQ. The CDR3 is CASSLLNTEAFF. The CDR3 DNA sequence: TGCGCCAGCAGCCTCCTGAACACTGAAGCTTTCTTT.

This clone has more than one count but fewer than ten. The CDR3 region has the DNA TGTGCCACCAGCTGGACAAAGGGGGTCGGCTACACCTTC. Residues: CATSWTKGVGYTF. The chain links TRBV15 to TRBJ1-2; the D gene is possibly TRBD1 (6 bases). CDR1 and CDR2 (germline): LNHNV, YYDKDF (reference sequence). Trimming cost V 5 bases and J 8 bases, with 15 bases left between them. The CDR3 spans 13 residues.

The V call is TRBV6-1, the J call TRBJ1-5; D perhaps matches TRBD1 (5 bases). The germline gives CDR1 MNHNS, CDR2 SASEGT. Trimming removed 4 bases at V and 6 bases at J, with 10 bases between. CDR3 size: 13 residues. CDR3 sequence (DNA): TGTGCCAGCAGTGGACAGTTAGGTCAGCCCCAGCATTTT. It codes for CASSGQLGQPQHF.

Points on this clone: At one end, the junction sequence differs from germline, possibly due to a read error. The V and J genes are TRBV2 and TRBJ1-4, with 9 bases matching TRBD1. Germline V gene sequence: CDR1 SNHLY, CDR2 FYNNEI. The CDR3 has 15 amino acids. CDR3 in DNA: TGTGCCAGCAGCGCTACAGGGGGCATAGTGCCCTCCCCACTTTTT. As protein: CASSATGGIVPSPLF. Full variable domain (remainder filled in from reference TRBV2 and TRBJ1-4): EPEVTQTPSHQVTQMGQEVILRCVPISNHLYFYWYRQILGQKVEFLVSFYNNEISEKSEIFDDQFSVERPDGSNFTLKIRSTKLEDSAMYFCASSATGGIVPSPLFGSGTQLSVL.

The J gene is TRBJ2-1, the V gene TRBV10-2; TRBD2 matches at 11 bases. With V trimmed by 0 bases and J by 6 bases, 4 bases remained unmatched. This CDR3 has 16 residues. In germline, CDR1 is WSHSY, CDR2 SAAADI. CDR3 bases: TGCGCCAGCAGTGAGTCCGGGACTAGCGGTCTCAATGAGCAGTTCTTC. Translated, it gives CASSESGTSGLNEQFF.

The rearrangement joins TRBV30 to TRBJ2-7, with D possibly TRBD2 on 6 matching bases. There are 13 residues in the CDR3. The germline V gene encodes CDR1 GTSNPN and CDR2 SVGIG (reference sequence). Trimming left V 1 base short and J 5 bases short, with 12 bases between. CDR3 coding DNA: TGTGCCTGGAGTGGGCCGGGGAGGAACGAGCAGTACTTC. This codes for CAWSGPGRNEQYF.

The V and J genes are TRBV5-1 and TRBJ2-7, with 8 nucleotides matching TRBD2. This CDR3 comprises 16 residues. J gave up 7 bases and V 4 bases, and 16 bases lay outside the gene matches. Germline V gene data show CDR1 as SGHRS and CDR2 as YFSETQ. The CDR3 nucleotides are TGCGCCAGCAGCCTGTTAAGGAGCGGGGGCCAGGGGGAGCAGTACTTC. This sequence encodes CASSLLRSGGQGEQYF.

The J gene is TRBJ1-4, the V gene TRBV5-4, with a tentative D call TRBD1 (6 bases). Germline loops: CDR1 SGHNT, CDR2 YYREEE (reference sequence). Trimming cost V 3 bases and J 10 bases, with 10 bases left between them. This CDR3 is 12 amino acids long. This CDR3 reads CASSSETGKLFF. The CDR3 coding sequence is TGTGCCAGCAGCTCCGAGACAGGAAAACTGTTTTTT.

This clone was recorded once. CDR3 amino acids: CASSVEGSTQHGEFF. DNA of the CDR3: TGTGCCAGCAGTGTTGAAGGATCTACCCAACACGGGGAGTTCTTC. The genes are TRBV25-1 and TRBJ2-1; TRBD2 might be the D (5 bases). CDR3 length: 15 residues. The germline gives CDR1 MGHDK, CDR2 SYGVNS. Trimming removed 4 bases at V and 14 bases at J, with 24 bases between.

The gene calls are TRBV6-4 and TRBJ2-1; 11 bases line up with TRBD2. The CDR3 consists of 15 residues. Germline V CDR1 and CDR2: MRHNA, SNTAGT. Trimming removed 5 bases from V and 10 bases from J; junction bases left unmatched: 10. The CDR3 is CASSSGLAVIGEQFF. The CDR3 nucleotides are TGTGCCAGCAGTTCGGGACTAGCGGTTATAGGGGAGCAGTTCTTC.

The rearrangement joins TRBV6-1 to TRBJ2-2; no clear D gene. Between the trimmed V and J ends, which lost 3 bases and 0 bases, there was a span of 8 bases. The germline V gene has CDR1 MNHNS and CDR2 SASEGT. The CDR3 sequence is 15 residues long. The CDR3 spells CASSDVPANTGELFF. DNA for the CDR3: TGTGCCAGCAGTGACGTCCCCGCGAACACCGGGGAGCTGTTTTTT.

V usage is TRBV6-1 and J usage is TRBJ2-5; 7 bases map to TRBD2. Germline trimming cut 2 bases from V and 2 bases from J; bases unmatched to any gene: 14. The CDR3 contains 18 residues. From germline, CDR1 is MNHNS and CDR2 SASEGT. The CDR3 reads CASSETPVPRGEQETQYF. The CDR3 nucleotides read TGTGCCAGCAGTGAAACCCCGGTACCACGGGGGGAGCAAGAGACCCAGTACTTC.

This rearrangement joins TRBV9 to TRBJ2-1; D possibly corresponds to TRBD2 (6 bases). With 0 bases removed from V and 5 bases from J, the gap between germline ends came to 12 bases. The CDR3 extends over 15 amino acids. In germline, CDR1 is SGDLS, CDR2 YYNGEE. The CDR3 sequence is CASSVARREDNEQFF. CDR3 bases: TGTGCCAGCAGCGTAGCGAGGAGGGAAGACAATGAGCAGTTCTTC.

The chain links TRBV9 to TRBJ2-1; 8 bases line up with TRBD1. Germline trimming cut 4 bases from V and 8 bases from J; bases unmatched to any gene: 8. Looked up from germline, CDR1 is SGDLS and CDR2 is YYNGEE. CDR3 length: 14 residues. DNA of the CDR3: TGTGCCAGCAGCATTACCAGGGGGCGCGATGAGCAGTTCTTC. It specifies CASSITRGRDEQFF.

This chain uses TRBV7-8 with TRBJ1-5; D is unresolved. This CDR3 is 16 amino acids long. V lost 1 base and J 1 base, leaving 11 bases between the germline ends. CDR1 is SGHVS and CDR2 is FQNEAQ in the germline V gene. As DNA, the CDR3 is TGTGCCAGCAGCTTAGAGGGAGGCTTAAGCAATCAGCCCCAGCATTTT. Amino acids: CASSLEGGLSNQPQHF. Full variable domain (outside the CDR3, taken from reference TRBV7-8 and TRBJ1-5): GAGVSQSPRYKVAKRGQDVALRCDPISGHVSLFWYQQALGQGPEFLTYFQNEAQLDKSGLPSDRFFAERPEGSVSTLKIQRTQQEDSAVYLCASSLEGGLSNQPQHFGDGTRLSIL.

This clone was observed once. This rearrangement joins TRBV4-2 to TRBJ1-2; D call uncertain. The CDR3 is 12 amino acids. The germline gives CDR1 LGHNA, CDR2 YNFKEQ. Between the trimmed V and J ends, which lost 3 bases and 5 bases, there was a span of 7 bases. In nucleotides, the CDR3 is TGTGCCAGCAGCCACCTAGCTTATGGCTACACCTTC. This encodes CASSHLAYGYTF.

The V gene is TRBV7-8, the J gene TRBJ2-6; 8 nucleotides agree with TRBD1. V shed 3 bases and J 3 bases; nucleotides not matched to a gene: 4. The CDR3 runs 16 residues. Germline V gene sequence: CDR1 SGHVS, CDR2 FQNEAQ. CDR3 amino acids: CASSFSGGGGANVLTF. CDR3 nucleotides: TGTGCCAGCAGCTTTTCAGGGGGCGGTGGGGCCAACGTCCTGACTTTC. The full variable domain, its missing parts supplied by reference TRBV7-8 and TRBJ2-6, is GAGVSQSPRYKVAKRGQDVALRCDPISGHVSLFWYQQALGQGPEFLTYFQNEAQLDKSGLPSDRFFAERPEGSVSTLKIQRTQQEDSAVYLCASSFSGGGGANVLTFGAGSRLTVL.

The genes are TRBV4-1 and TRBJ1-1; D unresolved. The CDR3 has 16 amino acids. V lost 0 bases, J lost 1 base, and 12 bases lay in between. Germline values: CDR1 MGHRA, CDR2 YSYEKL. The CDR3 is CASSQESVRSNTEAFF. As DNA, the CDR3 is TGCGCCAGCAGCCAAGAAAGTGTACGGTCGAACACTGAAGCTTTCTTT.

In this sample, this clone turned up once. The V call is TRBV5-4, the J call TRBJ2-5; a weak D match, TRBD2 (6 bases). Germline loops: CDR1 SGHNT, CDR2 YYREEE (reference sequence). V was trimmed by 1 base and J by 5 bases, leaving 15 bases between them. This CDR3 is built from 15 residues. CDR3 nucleotide sequence: TGTGCCAGCAGCTTGACCGGGAGAGACGGCGAGACCCAGTACTTC. Its protein is CASSLTGRDGETQYF.

V gene TRBV5-4 combines with J gene TRBJ2-5, with TRBD2 identical over 10 bases. The CDR3 spans 17 residues. J gave up 2 bases and V 2 bases, and 9 bases lay outside the gene matches. From germline, CDR1 is SGHNT and CDR2 YYREEE (reference sequence). This chain's CDR3 is CASSFSPGLARQETQYF. The CDR3 region has the DNA TGTGCCAGCAGCTTTAGTCCGGGACTAGCGCGACAAGAGACCCAGTACTTC. Together with reference TRBV5-4 and TRBJ2-5, the CDR3 gives the full variable domain: ETGVTQSPTHLIKTRGQQVTLRCSSQSGHNTVSWYQQALGQGPQFIFQYYREEENGRGNFPPRFSGLQFPNYSSELNVNALELDDSALYLCASSFSPGLARQETQYFGPGTRLLVL.